This T cell receptor beta chain was sequenced in a study of response to subunit inactivated influenza vaccine. About this clonotype: Its specificity is unknown.

TCRdb reprocessed the RT-PCR reads via MiXCR and lists one record per CDR3 protein. This table has hundreds of thousands of distinct CDR3 sequences, 11% to 15% appearing once. Broader study findings: The study's authors posited that every seasonal influenza vaccination enlists few new T cells.

V lost 8 bases and J 0 bases, leaving 17 bases between the germline ends. The CDR3 length is 16 residues. Germline CDR1 MNHEY, CDR2 SMNVEV (reference sequence). This sample comprised PBMCs from blood, obtained roughly 2 weeks before vaccination. The J gene is TRBJ2-1, the V gene TRBV27; perhaps TRBD2 as D (6 bases). The receptor's source is a man between 50 and 59 years old who received an inactivated influenza vaccine. The CDR3 DNA is TGTGCCAGCCGTACCATGGCGGGGAGCTCCTACAATGAGCAGTTCTTC. This translates into CASRTMAGSSYNEQFF.